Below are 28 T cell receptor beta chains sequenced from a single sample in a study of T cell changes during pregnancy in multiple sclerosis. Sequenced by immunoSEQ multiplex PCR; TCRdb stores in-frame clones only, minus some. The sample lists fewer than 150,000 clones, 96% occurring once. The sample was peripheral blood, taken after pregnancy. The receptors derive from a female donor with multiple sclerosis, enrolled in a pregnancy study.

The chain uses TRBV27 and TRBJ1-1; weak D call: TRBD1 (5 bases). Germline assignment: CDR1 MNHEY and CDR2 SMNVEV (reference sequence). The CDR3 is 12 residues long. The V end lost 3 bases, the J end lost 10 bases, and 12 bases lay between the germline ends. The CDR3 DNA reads TGTGCCAGCAGTTTGGGCGGGGGAATAGCTTTCTTT. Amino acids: CASSLGGGIAFF.

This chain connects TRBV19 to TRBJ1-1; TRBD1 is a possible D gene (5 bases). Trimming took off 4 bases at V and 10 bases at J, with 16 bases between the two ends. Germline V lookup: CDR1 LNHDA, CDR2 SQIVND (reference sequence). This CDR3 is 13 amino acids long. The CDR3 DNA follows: TGTGCCAGTAGTAACCAGGGCGCTTCTGTAGCTTTCTTT. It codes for CASSNQGASVAFF.

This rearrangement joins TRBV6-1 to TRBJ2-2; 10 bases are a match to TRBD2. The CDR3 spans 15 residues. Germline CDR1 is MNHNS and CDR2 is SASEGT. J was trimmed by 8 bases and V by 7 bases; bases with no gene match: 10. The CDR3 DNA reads TGTGCCAGCACCCGGAGCGGGAGGGCCAGAGGGGAGCTGTTTTTT. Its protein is CASTRSGRARGELFF.

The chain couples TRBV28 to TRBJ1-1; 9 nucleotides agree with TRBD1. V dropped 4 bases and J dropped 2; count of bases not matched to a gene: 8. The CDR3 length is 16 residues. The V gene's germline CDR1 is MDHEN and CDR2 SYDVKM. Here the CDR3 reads CASSWGQGRTNTEAFF. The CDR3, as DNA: TGTGCCAGCAGTTGGGGACAGGGCCGAACAAACACTGAAGCTTTCTTT.

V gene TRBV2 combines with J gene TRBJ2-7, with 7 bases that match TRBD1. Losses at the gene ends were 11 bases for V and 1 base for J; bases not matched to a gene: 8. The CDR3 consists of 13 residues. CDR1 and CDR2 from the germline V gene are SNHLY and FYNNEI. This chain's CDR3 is CAGIPDRSYEQYF. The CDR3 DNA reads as TGTGCCGGGATCCCGGACAGGTCCTACGAGCAGTACTTC. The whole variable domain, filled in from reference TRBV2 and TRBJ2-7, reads EPEVTQTPSHQVTQMGQEVILRCVPISNHLYFYWYRQILGQKVEFLVSFYNNEISEKSEIFDDQFSVERPDGSNFTLKIRSTKLEDSAMYFCAGIPDRSYEQYFGPGTRLTVT.

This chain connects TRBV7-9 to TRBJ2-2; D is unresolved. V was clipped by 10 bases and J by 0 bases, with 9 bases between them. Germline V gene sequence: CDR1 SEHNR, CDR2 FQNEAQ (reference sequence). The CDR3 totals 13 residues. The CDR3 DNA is TGTGCCACCAAAGCCGCGAACACCGGGGAGCTGTTTTTT. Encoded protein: CATKAANTGELFF.

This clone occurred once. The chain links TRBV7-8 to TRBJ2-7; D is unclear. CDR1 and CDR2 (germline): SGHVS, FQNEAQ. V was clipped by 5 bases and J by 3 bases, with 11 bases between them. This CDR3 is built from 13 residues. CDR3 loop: CASSPLRSYEQYF. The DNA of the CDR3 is TGTGCCAGCAGCCCGTTACGGAGCTACGAGCAGTACTTC.

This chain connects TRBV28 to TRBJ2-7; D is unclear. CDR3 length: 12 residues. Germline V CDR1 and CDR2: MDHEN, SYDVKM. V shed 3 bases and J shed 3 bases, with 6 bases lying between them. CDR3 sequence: CASSLSYYEQYF. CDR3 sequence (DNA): TGTGCCAGCAGTTTGTCTTACTACGAGCAGTACTTC.

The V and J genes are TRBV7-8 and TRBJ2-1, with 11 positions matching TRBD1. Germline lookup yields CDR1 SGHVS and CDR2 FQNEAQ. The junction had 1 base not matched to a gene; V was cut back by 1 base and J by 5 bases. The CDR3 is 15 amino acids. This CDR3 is CASSLGTGGHNEQFF. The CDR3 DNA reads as TGTGCCAGCAGCTTAGGGACAGGGGGCCACAATGAGCAGTTCTTC.

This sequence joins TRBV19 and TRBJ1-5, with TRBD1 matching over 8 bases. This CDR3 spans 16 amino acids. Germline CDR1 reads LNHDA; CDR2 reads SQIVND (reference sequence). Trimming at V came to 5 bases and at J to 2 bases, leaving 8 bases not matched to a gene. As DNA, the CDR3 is TGTGCCAGTAGTTCTCGCAGGGGGCCCGGCAATCAGCCCCAGCATTTT. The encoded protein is CASSSRRGPGNQPQHF.

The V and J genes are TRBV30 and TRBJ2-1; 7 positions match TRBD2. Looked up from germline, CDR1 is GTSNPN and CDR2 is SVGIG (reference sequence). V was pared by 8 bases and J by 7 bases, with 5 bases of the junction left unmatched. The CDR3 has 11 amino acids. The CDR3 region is CAGGRGNEQFF. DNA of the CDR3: TGTGCCGGGGGGAGGGGTAATGAGCAGTTCTTC.

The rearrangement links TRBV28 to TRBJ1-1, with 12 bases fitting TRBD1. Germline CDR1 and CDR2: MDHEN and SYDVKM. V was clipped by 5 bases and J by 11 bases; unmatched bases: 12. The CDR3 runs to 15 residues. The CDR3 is CASSLPGQGAAGAFF. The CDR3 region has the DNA TGTGCCAGCAGTCTGCCGGGACAGGGGGCTGCCGGGGCTTTCTTT.

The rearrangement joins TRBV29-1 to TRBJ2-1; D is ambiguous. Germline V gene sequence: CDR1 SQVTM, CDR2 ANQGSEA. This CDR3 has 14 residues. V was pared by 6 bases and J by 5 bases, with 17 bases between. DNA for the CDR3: TGCAGCGTCCTTGACTTCGCGCTTAACAATGAGCAGTTCTTC. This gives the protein CSVLDFALNNEQFF.

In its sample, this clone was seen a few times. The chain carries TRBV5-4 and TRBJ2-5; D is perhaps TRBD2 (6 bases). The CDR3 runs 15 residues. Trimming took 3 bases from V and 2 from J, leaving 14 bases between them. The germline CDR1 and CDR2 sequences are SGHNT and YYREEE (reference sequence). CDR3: CASSWDGTRQETQYF. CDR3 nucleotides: TGTGCCAGCAGCTGGGACGGGACTCGACAAGAGACCCAGTACTTC. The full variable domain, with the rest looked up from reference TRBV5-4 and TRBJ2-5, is ETGVTQSPTHLIKTRGQQVTLRCSSQSGHNTVSWYQQALGQGPQFIFQYYREEENGRGNFPPRFSGLQFPNYSSELNVNALELDDSALYLCASSWDGTRQETQYFGPGTRLLVL.

The CDR3 sequence: CASSIGGMTNTEAFF. The CDR3 region has the DNA TGTGCCAGTAGTATAGGGGGCATGACGAACACTGAAGCTTTCTTT. V usage is TRBV19 and J usage is TRBJ1-1; tentatively, D is TRBD1 (5 bases). This CDR3 has 15 residues. The V gene lost 1 base and the J gene lost 1 base, with 10 bases spanning the gap. Germline V lookup: CDR1 LNHDA, CDR2 SQIVND (reference sequence).

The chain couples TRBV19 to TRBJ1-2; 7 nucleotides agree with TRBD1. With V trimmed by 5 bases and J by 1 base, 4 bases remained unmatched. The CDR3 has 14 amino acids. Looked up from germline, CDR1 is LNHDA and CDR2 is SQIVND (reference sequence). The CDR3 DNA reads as TGTGCCAGTAGTGTCAGGGGGATTAACTATGGCTACACCTTC. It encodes CASSVRGINYGYTF.

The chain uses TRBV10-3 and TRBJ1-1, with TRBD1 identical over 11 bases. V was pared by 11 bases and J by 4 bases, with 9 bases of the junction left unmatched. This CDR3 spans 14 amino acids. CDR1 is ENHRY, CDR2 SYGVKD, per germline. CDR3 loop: CASSRGTGGTEAFF. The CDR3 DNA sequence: TGTGCCTCAAGCCGCGGGACAGGGGGCACTGAAGCTTTCTTT.

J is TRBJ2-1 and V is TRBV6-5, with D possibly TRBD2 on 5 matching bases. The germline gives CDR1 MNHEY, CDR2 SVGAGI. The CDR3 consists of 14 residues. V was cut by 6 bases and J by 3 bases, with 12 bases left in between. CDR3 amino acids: CASSLTGFYNEQFF. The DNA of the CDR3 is TGTGCCAGCAGCTTAACGGGGTTCTACAATGAGCAGTTCTTC.

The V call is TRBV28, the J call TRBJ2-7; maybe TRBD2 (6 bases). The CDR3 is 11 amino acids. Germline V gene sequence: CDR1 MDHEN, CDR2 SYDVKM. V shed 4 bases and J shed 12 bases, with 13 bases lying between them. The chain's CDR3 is CASSSPEGLYF. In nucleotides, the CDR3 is TGTGCCAGCAGTTCCCCCGAGGGACTGTACTTC.

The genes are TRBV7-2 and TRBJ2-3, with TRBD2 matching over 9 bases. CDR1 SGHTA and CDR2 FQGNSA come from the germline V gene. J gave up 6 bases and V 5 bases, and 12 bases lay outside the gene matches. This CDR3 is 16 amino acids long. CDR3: CASSKLAGALTDTQYF. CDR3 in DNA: TGTGCCAGCAGCAAATTAGCGGGAGCGTTGACGGATACGCAGTATTTT.

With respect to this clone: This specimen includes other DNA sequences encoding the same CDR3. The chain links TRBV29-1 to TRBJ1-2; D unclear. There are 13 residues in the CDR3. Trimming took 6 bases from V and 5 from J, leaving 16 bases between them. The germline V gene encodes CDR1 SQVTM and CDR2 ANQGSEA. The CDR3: CSVESSIRYGYTF. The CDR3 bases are TGCAGCGTCGAGAGTAGCATACGATATGGCTACACCTTC. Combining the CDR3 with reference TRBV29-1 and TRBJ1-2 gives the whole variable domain SAVISQKPSRDICQRGTSLTIQCQVDSQVTMMFWYRQQPGQSLTLIATANQGSEATYESGFVIDKFPISRPNLTFSTLTVSNMSPEDSSIYLCSVESSIRYGYTFGSGTRLTVV.

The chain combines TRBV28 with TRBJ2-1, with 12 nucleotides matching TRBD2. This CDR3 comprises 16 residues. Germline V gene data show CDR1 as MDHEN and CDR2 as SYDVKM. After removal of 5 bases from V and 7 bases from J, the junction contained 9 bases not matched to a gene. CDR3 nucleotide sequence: TGTGCCAGCAGTCCACGACTAGCGGGAGTGGAAAATGAGCAGTTCTTC. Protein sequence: CASSPRLAGVENEQFF.

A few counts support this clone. The CDR3: CASSIVSGPQPQHF. CDR3 coding DNA: TGTGCCAGTAGTATTGTGTCAGGGCCTCAGCCCCAGCATTTT. The chain joins TRBV19 to TRBJ1-5; perhaps TRBD1 as D (5 bases). Trimming cost V 3 bases and J 6 bases, with 12 bases left between them. The germline V gene has CDR1 LNHDA and CDR2 SQIVND (reference sequence). This CDR3 is built from 14 residues.

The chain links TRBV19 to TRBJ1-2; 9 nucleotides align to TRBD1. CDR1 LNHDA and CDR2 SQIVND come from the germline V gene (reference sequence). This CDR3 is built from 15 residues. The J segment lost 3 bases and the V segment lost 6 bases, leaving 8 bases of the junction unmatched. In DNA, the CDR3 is TGTGCCAGTAGGACCGGGACAGGGAACCACTATGGCTACACCTTC. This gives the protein CASRTGTGNHYGYTF.

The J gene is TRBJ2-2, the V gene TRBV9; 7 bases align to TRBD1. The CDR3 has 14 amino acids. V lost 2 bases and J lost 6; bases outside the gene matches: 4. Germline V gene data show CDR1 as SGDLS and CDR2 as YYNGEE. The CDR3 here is CASSVGTEPGELFF. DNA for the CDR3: TGTGCCAGCAGCGTCGGGACAGAACCCGGGGAGCTGTTTTTT. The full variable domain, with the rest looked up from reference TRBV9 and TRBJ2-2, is DSGVTQTPKHLITATGQRVTLRCSPRSGDLSVYWYQQSLDQGLQFLIQYYNGEERAKGNILERFSAQQFPDLHSELNLSSLELGDSALYFCASSVGTEPGELFFGEGSRLTVL.

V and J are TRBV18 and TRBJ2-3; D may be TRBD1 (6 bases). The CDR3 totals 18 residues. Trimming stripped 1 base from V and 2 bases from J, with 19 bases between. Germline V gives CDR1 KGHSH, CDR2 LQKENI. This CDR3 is CASSPLTPQGSSTDTQYF. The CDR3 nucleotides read TGTGCCAGCTCACCACTTACCCCTCAGGGGTCTTCCACAGATACGCAGTATTTT.

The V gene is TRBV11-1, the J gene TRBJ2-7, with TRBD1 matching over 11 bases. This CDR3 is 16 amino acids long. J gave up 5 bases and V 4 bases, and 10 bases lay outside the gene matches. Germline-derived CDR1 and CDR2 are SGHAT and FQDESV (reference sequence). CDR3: CASSSESDRGRNEQYF. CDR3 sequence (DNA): TGTGCCAGCAGCTCGGAATCGGACAGGGGGCGGAACGAGCAGTACTTC.

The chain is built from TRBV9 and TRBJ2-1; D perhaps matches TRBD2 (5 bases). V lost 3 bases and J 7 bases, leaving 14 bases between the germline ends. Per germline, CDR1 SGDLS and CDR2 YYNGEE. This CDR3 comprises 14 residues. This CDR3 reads CASSGPPGINEQFF. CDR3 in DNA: TGTGCCAGCAGCGGACCCCCCGGGATTAATGAGCAGTTCTTC.